Following are 6 T cell receptor beta chains from one sample sequenced in a study of cytomegalovirus exposure and HLA in healthy donors. Researchers ran the PCR with 60 Vbeta and 13 Jbeta primers. Assay used: immunoSEQ multiplex PCR; TCRdb lists only in-frame clones, some missing. This sample's table has more than 45,000 clones. The material sequenced was PBMCs. The origin of the receptors is a woman in her 30s in good health and CMV-seropositive.

The rearrangement uses TRBV6-5 and TRBJ2-3; 7 bases fit TRBD1. The CDR3 spans 14 residues. The V gene end was trimmed by 2 bases and the J gene end by 5 bases; junction bases not matched to a gene: 4. Per germline, CDR1 MNHEY and CDR2 SVGAGI. The DNA for the CDR3 is TGTGCCAGCAGTTACAGGGGGCGCGAAGATACGCAGTATTTT. It is translated as CASSYRGREDTQYF.

This rearrangement joins TRBV4-1 to TRBJ2-2, with 12 bases fitting TRBD2. Germline V gene lookup returns CDR1 MGHRA and CDR2 YSYEKL. After removal of 1 base from V and 6 bases from J, the junction contained 12 bases not matched to a gene. The CDR3 has 19 amino acids. This chain's CDR3 is CASSQAPLAGGPRAGELFF. DNA of the CDR3: TGCGCCAGCAGCCAAGCTCCTCTAGCGGGAGGGCCCCGGGCCGGGGAGCTGTTTTTT.

This chain connects TRBV5-1 to TRBJ1-2; D not resolved. V was shortened by 0 bases and J by 7 bases, with 13 bases between the two germline ends. The CDR3 sequence is 14 residues long. Looked up from germline, CDR1 is SGHRS and CDR2 is YFSETQ. CDR3 in DNA: TGCGCCAGCAGCTTGGTTATTTCGGGGAGTGGCTACACCTTC. Its translation is CASSLVISGSGYTF.

This chain uses TRBV5-1 with TRBJ2-7, with no clear D. Between the trimmed V and J ends, which lost 6 bases and 3 bases, there was a span of 4 bases. Germline V lookup: CDR1 SGHRS, CDR2 YFSETQ. This CDR3 comprises 10 residues. The CDR3 here is CASTHYEQYF. The CDR3 nucleotides are TGCGCCAGCACCCACTACGAGCAGTACTTC.

The chain uses TRBV30 and TRBJ2-7, with 10 bases identical to TRBD1. The J segment lost 4 bases and the V segment lost 8 bases, leaving 11 bases of the junction unmatched. The germline CDR1 and CDR2 sequences are GTSNPN and SVGIG (reference sequence). The CDR3 sequence is 14 residues long. The CDR3 DNA reads as TGTGCCGGCTGGACAAGGACAGGGGGGTACGAGCAGTACTTC. Its translation is CAGWTRTGGYEQYF.

The chain is built from TRBV11-3 and TRBJ2-5, with a possible D match to TRBD2 (6 bases). Germline CDR1 SGHNT, CDR2 YENEEA. Trimming removed 1 base from V and 1 base from J, with 7 bases in between. CDR3 length equals 14 residues. The CDR3 nucleotides are TGTGCCAGCAGCTTAGGCGGGGCCCAAGAGACCCAGTACTTC. It yields the protein CASSLGGAQETQYF.